This passage covers 17 T cell receptor beta chains from one sample sequenced in a study of graft-versus-host responses after intestinal transplantation. This table comes from immunoSEQ multiplex PCR, and its TCRdb copy is limited to in-frame clones, with some not included. The sample comprises tens of thousands of clones, 92% of which are singletons, and around 7% rests with the top ten. Sequenced material: bone marrow, taken approximately 100 weeks after intestinal transplantation. These receptors originate from a human patient who received an intestinal transplant, so some T cells may come from the graft donor.

V and J are TRBV25-1 and TRBJ1-1; D might be TRBD1 (6 bases). The CDR3 length is 13 residues. Trimming cost V 8 bases and J 4 bases, with 14 bases left between them. Germline V gene data show CDR1 as MGHDK and CDR2 as SYGVNS. The CDR3 is CASGLTGSTEAFF. CDR3 in DNA: TGTGCCAGCGGATTAACAGGGAGCACTGAAGCTTTCTTT.

The chain links TRBV29-1 to TRBJ1-1; D is undetermined. The germline V gene encodes CDR1 SQVTM and CDR2 ANQGSEA. V was clipped by 8 bases and J by 2 bases, with 6 bases between them. CDR3 size: 10 residues. Here the CDR3 reads CSTDNTEAFF. The DNA of the CDR3 is TGCAGCACTGATAACACTGAAGCTTTCTTT.

Only one count was recorded for this clone. V usage is TRBV10-2 and J usage is TRBJ1-2; 9 nucleotides line up with TRBD1. Germline V CDR1 and CDR2: WSHSY, SAAADI. V was pared by 2 bases and J by 4 bases, with 5 bases of the junction left unmatched. The CDR3 is made up of 15 amino acids. This CDR3 reads CASSEDGTGTYGYTF. The CDR3 nucleotides are TGCGCCAGCAGTGAGGACGGGACAGGGACCTATGGCTACACCTTC.

The V and J genes are TRBV7-3 and TRBJ2-3; maybe TRBD2 (5 bases). Trimming took 4 bases from V and 4 from J, leaving 15 bases between them. The germline gives CDR1 SGHTA, CDR2 FQGTGA. This CDR3 comprises 15 residues. Here the CDR3 reads CASSSDTLGADTQYF. DNA for the CDR3: TGTGCCAGCAGCTCTGACACCCTCGGGGCAGATACGCAGTATTTT.

The chain has TRBV5-1 and TRBJ2-3; 10 nucleotides align to TRBD2. This CDR3 is 16 amino acids long. Trimming cost V 7 bases and J 4 bases; bases outside gene matches: 12. From germline, CDR1 is SGHRS and CDR2 YFSETQ. The CDR3 reads CASCLTSGHSADTQYF. CDR3 bases: TGCGCCAGCTGCCTGACTAGCGGGCATTCGGCAGATACGCAGTATTTT.

The genes are TRBV19 and TRBJ2-3; 11 bases match TRBD2. This CDR3 region has 19 residues. Germline values: CDR1 LNHDA, CDR2 SQIVND (reference sequence). With 1 base clipped from V and 5 bases from J, the junction kept 14 bases outside the gene matches. CDR3 protein: CASSIVLRLAGLRGDTQYF. The DNA for the CDR3 is TGTGCCAGTAGTATAGTATTACGACTAGCGGGATTAAGGGGAGATACGCAGTATTTT.

This clone was found once. J is TRBJ1-1 and V is TRBV6-5; D not certain. Germline CDR1 is MNHEY and CDR2 is SVGAGI. This CDR3 is built from 15 residues. Trimming took off 2 bases at V and 1 base at J, with 11 bases between the two ends. The CDR3 DNA is TGTGCCAGCAGTTACCACAACACCCGGAACACTGAAGCTTTCTTT. It specifies CASSYHNTRNTEAFF.

V usage is TRBV7-2 and J usage is TRBJ1-3; a weak D match, TRBD1 (6 bases). V shed 4 bases and J shed 3 bases, with 16 bases lying between them. The CDR3 has 16 amino acids. Germline loops: CDR1 SGHTA, CDR2 FQGNSA. The CDR3 reads CASSWEQGLDGNTIYF. DNA of the CDR3: TGTGCCAGCAGCTGGGAACAGGGTTTGGATGGAAACACCATATATTTT.

The chain is built from TRBV11-2 and TRBJ2-7; D is unclear. CDR1 SGHAT and CDR2 FQNNGV come from the germline V gene. Between the trimmed V and J ends, which lost 2 bases and 6 bases, there was a span of 5 bases. CDR3 length: 11 residues. CDR3 nucleotides: TGTGCCAGCAGCTTAACGGGCGAGCAGTACTTC. Translation: CASSLTGEQYF. Looking up the rest from reference TRBV11-2 and TRBJ2-7 gives the full variable domain: EAGVAQSPRYKIIEKRQSVAFWCNPISGHATLYWYQQILGQGPKLLIQFQNNGVVDDSQLPKDRFSAERLKGVDSTLKIQPAKLEDSAVYLCASSLTGEQYFGPGTRLTVT.

The J gene is TRBJ2-1, the V gene TRBV4-2; D remains ambiguous. CDR1 and CDR2 (germline): LGHNA, YNFKEQ. The V end was cut by 0 bases, the J end by 10 bases, with 13 bases between. This CDR3 comprises 14 residues. The chain's CDR3 is CASSQDPHPQEQFF. CDR3 nucleotide sequence: TGTGCCAGCAGCCAAGATCCGCACCCCCAGGAGCAGTTCTTC.

The table lists this clone with a few counts. The chain recombines TRBV28 with TRBJ1-5; D is uncertain. Deletions cut 7 bases from V and 3 bases from J, with 10 bases between. In germline, CDR1 is MDHEN, CDR2 SYDVKM. There are 13 residues in the CDR3. CDR3 DNA: TGTGCCAGCACCGGGGTCCACAATCAGCCCCAGCATTTT. Residues: CASTGVHNQPQHF.

This chain links TRBV11-2 with TRBJ2-1; weak D call: TRBD2 (7 bases). Germline CDR1 and CDR2: SGHAT and FQNNGV. CDR3 length: 16 amino acids. V lost 2 bases to trimming and J lost 7 bases, with 18 bases between them. The CDR3 nucleotides read TGTGCCAGCAGCTTATCCGCGGGGGCCCGTTATAATGAGCAGTTCTTC. Residues: CASSLSAGARYNEQFF.

CDR3 amino acids: CASSLSGQGDQPQHF. The CDR3 DNA is TGTGCCAGCAGTTTATCGGGACAGGGAGATCAGCCCCAGCATTTT. The V and J genes are TRBV28 and TRBJ1-5, with TRBD1 identical over 9 bases. Per the germline V gene, CDR1 is MDHEN and CDR2 is SYDVKM. J lost 5 bases, V lost 1 base, and 3 bases had no gene match. The CDR3 extends over 15 amino acids.

The chain has TRBV11-2 and TRBJ2-3; D gene unclear. V was shortened by 3 bases and J by 5 bases, with 9 bases between the two germline ends. Germline CDR1 reads SGHAT; CDR2 reads FQNNGV. The CDR3 loop spans 13 amino acids. CDR3 in amino acids: CASSFAGGDTQYF. The DNA for the CDR3 is TGTGCCAGCAGCTTTGCCGGTGGAGATACGCAGTATTTT. Based on the CDR3 plus reference TRBV11-2 and TRBJ2-3, the full variable domain is EAGVAQSPRYKIIEKRQSVAFWCNPISGHATLYWYQQILGQGPKLLIQFQNNGVVDDSQLPKDRFSAERLKGVDSTLKIQPAKLEDSAVYLCASSFAGGDTQYFGPGTRLTVL.

The rearrangement uses TRBV5-4 and TRBJ2-7; 10 bases are shared with TRBD1. CDR1 and CDR2 from the germline V gene are SGHNT and YYREEE (reference sequence). This CDR3 has 15 amino acids. Trimming removed 4 bases from V and 6 bases from J; junction bases left unmatched: 10. The CDR3 loop is CASSGRDRGRGEQYF. The CDR3 region has the DNA TGTGCCAGCAGCGGGAGAGACAGGGGGCGAGGCGAGCAGTACTTC.

The V call is TRBV6-5, the J call TRBJ1-6, with unresolved D. Germline CDR1 is MNHEY and CDR2 is SVGAGI. Between the trimmed V and J ends, which lost 1 base and 9 bases, there was a span of 16 bases. This CDR3 spans 16 amino acids. The CDR3 here is CASSYLGRGSRSPLHF. CDR3 DNA: TGTGCCAGCAGTTACTTGGGTCGGGGATCCCGTTCACCCCTCCACTTT.

V gene TRBV6-1 combines with J gene TRBJ1-3; D is unresolved. Germline CDR1 reads MNHNS; CDR2 reads SASEGT. Trimming removed 2 bases at V and 0 bases at J, with 14 bases between. There are 17 residues in the CDR3. This CDR3 is CASSEWHSSSSGNTIYF. CDR3 in DNA: TGTGCCAGCAGTGAATGGCACAGCTCCTCCTCTGGAAACACCATATATTTT.